Listed below are T cell receptor beta chains from one sample, sequenced in a study of immune evolution from preneoplasia to lung adenocarcinoma. The repertoire was sequenced with immunoSEQ multiplex PCR; TCRdb's copy has only in-frame clones and lacks some. The table includes a few thousand clones, more than 60% detected once. Sequencing was carried out using FFPE minimally invasive lung adenocarcinoma tissue. These receptors came from a person between 60 and 80 years old with lung adenocarcinoma. The CDR3 runs from the conserved cysteine through the conserved F or W. Rows give clone size only sometimes, using once, few, many, or a class for an expanded clone.

clone size	V gene	J gene	CDR3 protein
few	TRBV29-1	TRBJ2-5	CSVGLAGIETQYF
-	TRBV15	TRBJ2-6	CATRRDPGANVLTF
large	TRBV19	TRBJ2-2	CASSASLYTGELFF
-	TRBV30	TRBJ2-7	CAWSRGVEQYF
-	TRBV30	TRBJ2-7	CAWMVGYEQYF
-	TRBV7-2	TRBJ2-2	CASSPDRENTGELFF
-	TRBV19	TRBJ2-1	CASSISLAGVENEQFF
-	TRBV30	TRBJ2-3	CAWSVGSDTQYF
-	TRBV19	TRBJ2-1	CASSIAGTGNEQFF
-	TRBV28	TRBJ2-4	CASSLAQGVNIQYF
-	TRBV9	TRBJ2-3	CASSVDGSLTDMQYF
-	TRBV5-4	TRBJ2-1	CASSLGREYNEQFF
-	TRBV5-1	TRBJ2-1	CASSSAEISSYNEQFF
-	TRBV30	TRBJ1-1	CAWGTSNTEAFF
-	TRBV27	TRBJ2-1	CASSLLTSGRPNEQFF
-	TRBV7-9	TRBJ2-3	CASSSGTGGGTDTQYF
-	TRBV5-4	TRBJ2-5	CASSPGLAGGPGTETQYF
few	TRBV13	TRBJ2-7	CASSPGPGPGYEQYF
-	TRBV29-1	TRBJ1-1	CSSPGQMNTEAFF
-	TRBV4-1	TRBJ1-3	CASSDRVGNTIYF
-	TRBV13	TRBJ2-3	CASSLYRRTSGRGVTDTQYF
-	TRBV5-5	TRBJ2-2	CASRDSGTVGTGELFF
-	TRBV2	TRBJ1-3	CASNRDRAILGGNTIYF
-	TRBV11-2	TRBJ2-1	CASTSWAQNSYNEQFF
-	TRBV9	TRBJ2-1	CASSAGLAPYNEQFF
-	TRBV11-2	TRBJ2-7	CASSLESGISYEQYF
-	TRBV5-6	TRBJ1-2	CASSDSGRGYGYTF
-	TRBV28	TRBJ1-1	CASSLVRAGTEAFF